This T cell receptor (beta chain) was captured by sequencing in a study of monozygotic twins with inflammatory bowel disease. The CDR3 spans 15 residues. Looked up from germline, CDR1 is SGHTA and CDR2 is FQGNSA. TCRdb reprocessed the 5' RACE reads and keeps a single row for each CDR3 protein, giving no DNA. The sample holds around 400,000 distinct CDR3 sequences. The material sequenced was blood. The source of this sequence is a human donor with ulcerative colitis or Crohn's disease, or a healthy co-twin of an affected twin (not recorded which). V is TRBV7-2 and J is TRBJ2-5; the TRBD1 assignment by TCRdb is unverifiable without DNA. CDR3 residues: CASSSQQGSTKTQYF.